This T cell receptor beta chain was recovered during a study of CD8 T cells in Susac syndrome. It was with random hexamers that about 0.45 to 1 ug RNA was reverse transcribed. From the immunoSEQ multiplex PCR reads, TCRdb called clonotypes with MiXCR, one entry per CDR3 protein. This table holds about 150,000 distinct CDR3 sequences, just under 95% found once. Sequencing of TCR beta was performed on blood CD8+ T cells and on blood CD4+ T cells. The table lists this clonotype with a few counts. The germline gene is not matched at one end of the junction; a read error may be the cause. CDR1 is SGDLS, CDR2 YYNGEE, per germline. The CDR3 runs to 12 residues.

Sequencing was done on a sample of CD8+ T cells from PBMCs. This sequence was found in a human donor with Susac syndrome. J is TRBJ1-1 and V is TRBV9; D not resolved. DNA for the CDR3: TGTGCCAGCAGTGTAGGCGGAACTGAAGCTTTCTTT. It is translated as CASSVGGTEAFF.